These 22 T cell receptor beta chains came from one sample sequenced in a study of T cell responses to AZD1222 COVID-19 vaccine. Assay: immunoSEQ multiplex PCR; the TCRdb copy retains only in-frame clones and omits some. Of approximately 120,000 clones in the sample, about 85% were seen once. Material: peripheral blood, obtained 28 days after the second AZD1222 dose. Source of these receptors: an adult who received the AZD1222 COVID-19 vaccine.

The chain couples TRBV4-1 to TRBJ1-4; 8 bases are a match to TRBD1. Germline CDR1 MGHRA, CDR2 YSYEKL. The CDR3 consists of 16 residues. Trimming removed 4 bases from V and 2 bases from J; junction bases left unmatched: 6. For the CDR3, the DNA is TGCGCCAGCAGCCTAGGACAGGGCGAGACTAATGAAAAACTGTTTTTT. This gives the protein CASSLGQGETNEKLFF.

The rearrangement uses TRBV7-2 and TRBJ1-2; D gene uncertain. The CDR3 contains 12 residues. The V end lost 5 bases, the J end lost 4 bases, and 8 bases lay between the germline ends. The germline gives CDR1 SGHTA, CDR2 FQGNSA. CDR3 sequence (DNA): TGTGCCAGCAGCGTATCACCCTATGGCTACACCTTC. It translates to CASSVSPYGYTF.

The DNA of the CDR3 is TGTGCCAGCAGTTCGTCGGGGGGGCGGTACTATGGCTACACCTTC. Protein product: CASSSSGGRYYGYTF. The V call is TRBV28, the J call TRBJ1-2; a possible D gene is TRBD1 (6 bases). This CDR3 is 15 amino acids long. Trimming took off 4 bases at V and 3 bases at J, with 15 bases between the two ends. The germline V gene has CDR1 MDHEN and CDR2 SYDVKM.

The chain recombines TRBV9 with TRBJ2-5, with 8 positions matching TRBD2. Germline-derived CDR1 and CDR2 are SGDLS and YYNGEE. The junction had 5 bases not matched to a gene; V was cut back by 0 bases and J by 1 base. This CDR3 has 16 residues. The CDR3 reads CASSVGAGGTQETQYF. CDR3 nucleotides: TGTGCCAGCAGCGTAGGCGCGGGGGGAACCCAAGAGACCCAGTACTTC.

The CDR3 bases are TGCAGCGTTGAAGAGACAGAAAATCAGCCCCAGCATTTT. This gives the protein CSVEETENQPQHF. The V gene is TRBV29-1, the J gene TRBJ1-5; weak D call: TRBD1 (5 bases). The CDR3 consists of 13 residues. The germline V gene encodes CDR1 SQVTM and CDR2 ANQGSEA. V was shortened by 0 bases and J by 4 bases, with 7 bases between the two germline ends.

The chain recombines TRBV18 with TRBJ1-2; 12 nucleotides align to TRBD1. Germline V CDR1 and CDR2: KGHSH, LQKENI. J was trimmed by 4 bases and V by 4 bases; bases with no gene match: 10. There are 17 residues in the CDR3. CDR3 bases: TGTGCCAGCTCACAGAGCGGGACAGGGGGCTCTGGCTATGGCTACACCTTC. Amino acid sequence: CASSQSGTGGSGYGYTF.

In nucleotides, the CDR3 is TGTGCCTGCGTTAGGGTCACCGAGAACACTGAAGCTTTCTTT. Its translation: CACVRVTENTEAFF. V and J are TRBV30 and TRBJ1-1; D ambiguous. Trimming took off 6 bases at V and 1 base at J, with 15 bases between the two ends. The CDR3 has 14 amino acids. In germline, CDR1 is GTSNPN, CDR2 SVGIG (reference sequence). Full variable domain (missing parts from reference TRBV30 and TRBJ1-1): SQTIHQWPATLVQPVGSPLSLECTVEGTSNPNLYWYRQAAGRGLQLLFYSVGIGQISSEVPQNLSASRPQDRQFILSSKKLLLSDSGFYLCACVRVTENTEAFFGQGTRLTVV.

The genes are TRBV28 and TRBJ1-5, with TRBD1 matching over 7 bases. Looked up from germline, CDR1 is MDHEN and CDR2 is SYDVKM. The CDR3 covers 15 residues. J was trimmed by 6 bases and V by 4 bases; bases with no gene match: 9. The CDR3 region is CASSYKGTESQPQHF. The CDR3 DNA sequence: TGTGCCAGCAGTTATAAGGGGACAGAGAGTCAGCCCCAGCATTTT.

The genes are TRBV10-3 and TRBJ1-1; 9 bases line up with TRBD1. The CDR3 is 17 amino acids. Germline CDR1 is ENHRY and CDR2 is SYGVKD. Unmatched junction bases numbered 12, after V lost 7 bases and J lost 0 bases. CDR3 loop: CAITRDRGGTMNTEAFF. DNA for the CDR3: TGTGCCATCACCAGAGACAGGGGGGGTACTATGAACACTGAAGCTTTCTTT.

The V and J genes are TRBV19 and TRBJ1-1; TRBD1 matches 10 bases. The CDR3 extends over 19 amino acids. Germline CDR1 reads LNHDA; CDR2 reads SQIVND (reference sequence). V shed 6 bases and J 3 bases; nucleotides not matched to a gene: 19. The CDR3 DNA reads TGTGCCAGTAGGCCCCTCGGGACAGGGGAAAGAGGACGGGACACTGAAGCTTTCTTT. Translation gives CASRPLGTGERGRDTEAFF. The full variable domain, rest sourced from reference TRBV19 and TRBJ1-1, is DGGITQSPKYLFRKEGQNVTLSCEQNLNHDAMYWYRQDPGQGLRLIYYSQIVNDFQKGDIAEGYSVSREKKESFPLTVTSAQKNPTAFYLCASRPLGTGERGRDTEAFFGQGTRLTVV.

The J gene is TRBJ2-1, the V gene TRBV7-2; TRBD1 agrees at 11 bases. The CDR3 covers 15 residues. Germline lookup yields CDR1 SGHTA and CDR2 FQGNSA. The V and J ends lost 3 bases and 4 bases, in that order; junction bases with no gene match: 2. CDR3 in amino acids: CASSLGQGGYNEQFF. In DNA, the CDR3 is TGTGCCAGCAGCTTGGGACAGGGGGGGTACAATGAGCAGTTCTTC.

V gene TRBV7-9 combines with J gene TRBJ1-1; 10 nucleotides match TRBD1. V lost 5 bases and J lost 2; bases outside the gene matches: 5. The CDR3 totals 15 residues. Germline CDR1 and CDR2: SEHNR and FQNEAQ (reference sequence). CDR3 sequence: CASSRRQGANTEAFF. CDR3 coding DNA: TGTGCCAGCAGCCGCCGACAGGGGGCAAACACTGAAGCTTTCTTT.

The V gene is TRBV7-9, the J gene TRBJ1-6, with D possibly matching TRBD1 (5 bases). V dropped 3 bases and J dropped 10 bases, with 7 bases sitting between them. CDR3 size: 12 residues. The germline V gene has CDR1 SEHNR and CDR2 FQNEAQ (reference sequence). The CDR3 loop is CASSFGGSPLHF. In DNA, the CDR3 is TGTGCCAGCAGCTTCGGGGGGTCACCCCTCCACTTT.

The chain joins TRBV30 to TRBJ2-2; D is undetermined. Germline V gene data show CDR1 as GTSNPN and CDR2 as SVGIG (reference sequence). The CDR3 has 15 residues. Trimming left V 0 bases short and J 6 bases short, with 14 bases between. CDR3 in DNA: TGTGCCTGGAGTGTAGTTAGGTCGATAGCCGGGGAGCTGTTTTTT. Amino acids: CAWSVVRSIAGELFF.

The V gene is TRBV28, the J gene TRBJ1-2; D is unresolved. V lost 6 bases and J lost 3, with 5 bases in between. The CDR3 length is 11 residues. CDR1 is MDHEN, CDR2 SYDVKM, per germline. CDR3 in DNA: TGTGCCAGCAGAACGCACTATGGCTACACCTTC. The encoded protein is CASRTHYGYTF.

The CDR3 loop is CASNRSGQPHTIYF. CDR3 bases: TGTGCCAGCAATCGATCCGGACAACCCCACACCATATATTTT. This rearrangement joins TRBV27 to TRBJ1-3; D is possibly TRBD1 (5 bases). Trimming removed 7 bases from V and 8 bases from J, with 18 bases in between. Per the germline V gene, CDR1 is MNHEY and CDR2 is SMNVEV (reference sequence). The CDR3 extends over 14 amino acids.

The chain joins TRBV5-8 to TRBJ2-6; TRBD1 agrees at 9 bases. Trimming cost V 4 bases and J 2 bases; bases outside gene matches: 13. The CDR3 runs 19 residues. Germline V gives CDR1 SGHTS, CDR2 YDEGEE. The CDR3 bases are TGTGCCAGCAGCCATTCTCCGGGACAGGGAGGGCCTGGGGCCAACGTCCTGACTTTC. It translates to CASSHSPGQGGPGANVLTF.

V gene TRBV27 combines with J gene TRBJ1-2; no clear D. The CDR3 totals 14 residues. V was pared by 8 bases and J by 2 bases, with 15 bases between. CDR1 and CDR2 (germline): MNHEY, SMNVEV (reference sequence). CDR3 DNA sequence: TGTGCCAGCCGTTGGACGTGGGGAAACTATGGCTACACCTTC. It encodes CASRWTWGNYGYTF.

The rearrangement uses TRBV6-5 and TRBJ2-7, with no clear D. Per the germline V gene, CDR1 is MNHEY and CDR2 is SVGAGI. The germline V and J ends were trimmed by 0 bases and 1 base, with 13 bases remaining between them. The CDR3 sequence is 16 residues long. CDR3 DNA: TGTGCCAGCAGTTACTCTTCCATCCCAAGTTCCTACGAGCAGTACTTC. This translates into CASSYSSIPSSYEQYF.

This clone has just a few counts. Other DNA sequences in the sample encode the same CDR3. V gene TRBV20-1 combines with J gene TRBJ2-5; no definite D call. CDR1 is DFQATT, CDR2 SNEGSKA, per germline (reference sequence). This CDR3 has 10 residues. Trimming cost V 3 bases and J 2 bases, with 1 base left between them. The CDR3 loop reads CSARQETQYF. The CDR3 coding sequence is TGCAGTGCTAGGCAAGAGACCCAGTACTTC.

The chain employs TRBV6-2 or TRBV6-3 and TRBJ2-5; 9 bases are shared with TRBD2. Trimming cost V 5 bases and J 5 bases; bases outside gene matches: 9. Germline V gene lookup returns CDR1 MNHEY and CDR2 SVGEGT. The CDR3 extends over 15 amino acids. The CDR3 DNA is TGTGCCAGCAGTACCAGCGGGGGGATAAGGGAGACCCAGTACTTC. Translation: CASSTSGGIRETQYF.

The V call is TRBV2, the J call TRBJ2-3, with D possibly matching TRBD2 (7 bases). V lost 5 bases and J lost 5, with 11 bases in between. This CDR3 has 13 residues. Germline CDR1 SNHLY, CDR2 FYNNEI. CDR3 residues: CASSSGDIDTQYF. Written as DNA, the CDR3 is TGTGCCAGCAGTAGCGGGGACATAGATACGCAGTATTTT. Using reference TRBV2 and TRBJ2-3 for the parts outside the CDR3, the full variable domain is EPEVTQTPSHQVTQMGQEVILRCVPISNHLYFYWYRQILGQKVEFLVSFYNNEISEKSEIFDDQFSVERPDGSNFTLKIRSTKLEDSAMYFCASSSGDIDTQYFGPGTRLTVL.